This T cell receptor beta chain was sequenced in a study of T cell repertoires in cytomegalovirus infection. Study-level background: Through public TCR beta signatures, both CMV infection and matching HLA type were indicated.

The length of the CDR3 is 14 residues. The V end was cut by 4 bases, the J end by 1 base, with 9 bases between. Germline CDR1 is SGHKS and CDR2 is YYEKEE (reference sequence). A word on this clonotype: Its target is unknown.

One entry per CDR3 protein results from TCRdb running MiXCR on the reads. The sample includes approximately 110,000 distinct CDR3 sequences, 30% to 40% of them seen just once. Study conclusions and caveats: The study found HLA-C-restricted CMV-specific TCR beta clonotypes dominating the ex vivo response. Cumulative frequency of public TCR beta families picked out carriers of CMV plus the relevant HLA.

The sequence was collected from a human donor in good health (CMV status not recorded). Some clones in this sample may be carry-over from other donors' samples. The material was CD8+ T cells from cultured PBMCs, obtained from culture after CMV antigen stimulation. The chain has TRBV5-5 and TRBJ1-5; D call uncertain. CDR3 loop: CASSPGLSNQPQHF. In DNA form, the CDR3 reads TGTGCCAGCAGCCCCGGACTGAGCAATCAGCCCCAGCATTTT.